What follows is one T cell receptor beta chain and its context. What it recognizes is unknown. V was pared by 5 bases and J by 7 bases, with 8 bases of the junction left unmatched. Germline V gives CDR1 SGHRS, CDR2 YFSETQ. The CDR3 sequence is 15 residues long. Both 60 Vbeta primers and 13 Jbeta primers went into the PCR. Generated by immunoSEQ multiplex PCR, the TCRdb table keeps only in-frame clones and is missing some. The sample contains 50,000 to 65,000 clones, about 77% of which appear only once. The sample originates from a study of cytomegalovirus exposure and HLA in healthy donors. General observations from the study: Reportedly, a later analysis found an Asian-associated ancestry cluster had fewer N-insertions than the approximately 600-donor mean. Confirmation was obtained in vitro that three CMV-associated chains are specific for CMV antigens.

Sequencing used PBMCs. The sequence was obtained from a woman aged 25 to 45 in good health and CMV-seronegative. The chain links TRBV5-1 to TRBJ1-6; 8 nucleotides agree with TRBD1. CDR3 nucleotides: TGCGCCAGCAGACCTCAGGGGGCGCGGAATTCACCCCTCCACTTT. It is translated as CASRPQGARNSPLHF. The full variable domain, with the rest looked up from reference TRBV5-1 and TRBJ1-6, is KAGVTQTPRYLIKTRGQQVTLSCSPISGHRSVSWYQQTPGQGLQFLFEYFSETQRNKGNFPGRFSGRQFSNSRSEMNVSTLELGDSALYLCASRPQGARNSPLHFGNGTRLTVT.